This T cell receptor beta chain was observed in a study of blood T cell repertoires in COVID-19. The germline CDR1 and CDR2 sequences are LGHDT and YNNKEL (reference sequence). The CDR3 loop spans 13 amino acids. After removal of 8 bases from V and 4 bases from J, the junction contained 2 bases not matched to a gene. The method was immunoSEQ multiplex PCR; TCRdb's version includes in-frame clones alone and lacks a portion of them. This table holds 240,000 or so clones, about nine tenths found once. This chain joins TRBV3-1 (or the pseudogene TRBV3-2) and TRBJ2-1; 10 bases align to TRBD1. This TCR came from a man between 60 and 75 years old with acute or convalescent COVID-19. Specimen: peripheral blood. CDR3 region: CASQGQGYNEQFF. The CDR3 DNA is TGTGCCAGCCAGGGACAGGGGTACAATGAGCAGTTCTTC.